The rows below give T cell receptor beta chains drawn from one sample of a study of CD8 T cells in Susac syndrome. From the immunoSEQ multiplex PCR reads, TCRdb called clonotypes with MiXCR, one entry per CDR3 protein. The data show under 200,000 distinct CDR3 sequences, around 92% seen once. The source material was CD4+ T cells from PBMCs. Receptor source: a human donor in good health. Each CDR3 is given with its conserved first and last residue. Fields, in order: J gene, clone size, V gene, D gene, CDR3 DNA, CDR3 protein. D genes are given only for firm matches. Rows give clone size only sometimes, using once, few, many, or a class for an expanded clone.

TRBJ2-4	.	TRBV25-1	.	TGTGCCAGTAGGGGAACCAAAAACATTCAGTACTTC	CASRGTKNIQYF
TRBJ2-2	.	TRBV5-4	.	TGTGCCAGCAGCTTGGTTGGCAGGGGAACGAACACCGGGGAGCTGTTTTTT	CASSLVGRGTNTGELFF
TRBJ2-5	.	TRBV30	.	TGTGCCTGGAGTGTAAACGGGATGGCGGAGACCCAGTACTTC	CAWSVNGMAETQYF
TRBJ2-5	.	TRBV2	TRBD2	TGTGCCAGCAGGGCGACTAGCGGGGGGCCGTACCAAGAGACCCAGTACTTC	CASRATSGGPYQETQYF
TRBJ2-2	.	TRBV5-8	TRBD2	TGTGCCAGCAGGCGACGGGGGGCGAACACCGGGGAGCTGTTTTTT	CASRRRGANTGELFF
TRBJ1-4	.	TRBV5-4	.	TGTGCCAGCAGCTTTTGGGAGGATGCTAATGAAAAACTGTTTTTT	CASSFWEDANEKLFF
TRBJ1-2	.	TRBV29-1	TRBD1	TGCAGCGCTCAGGGACAGGGGGGGTATGGCTACACCTTC	CSAQGQGGYGYTF
TRBJ2-7	few	TRBV6-2/TRBV6-3	.	TGTGCCAGCAGTTACACCTACGAGCAGTACTTC	CASSYTYEQYF
TRBJ2-1	.	TRBV28	TRBD2	TGTGCCAGCAGTCCACTTCCGGGACTAGCGGGAGAAAGTGAGCAGTTCTTC	CASSPLPGLAGESEQFF
TRBJ1-1	.	TRBV7-2	.	TGTGCCAGCAGCTTCGGACGGACGCTTGAAGCTTTCTTT	CASSFGRTLEAFF
TRBJ2-1	few	TRBV4-1	.	TGCGCCAGCAGCCAAATCTTGGCGGGGGCCGCCGTCTTC	CASSQILAGAAVF
TRBJ2-7	.	TRBV28	TRBD2	TGTGCCAGCAGTCCTAGCGGGCGCTCCTACGAGCAGTACTTC	CASSPSGRSYEQYF
TRBJ2-5	once	TRBV6-6	TRBD2	TGTGCCAGCATCCCGGGGGGTCAGAGCCAAGAGACCCAGTACTTC	CASIPGGQSQETQYF
TRBJ1-5	.	TRBV18	TRBD1	TGTGCCAGCTCACCGACTGGGACAGGGGGCAATCAGCCCCAGCATTTT	CASSPTGTGGNQPQHF
TRBJ1-5	few	TRBV5-1	.	TGCGCCAGCAGCTTGTTAGGGGTTGGGAATCAGCCCCAGCATTTT	CASSLLGVGNQPQHF
TRBJ1-2	.	TRBV3-1	.	TGTGCCAGCAGCCATTTGGCGGACTATGGCTACACCTTC	CASSHLADYGYTF
TRBJ1-1	.	TRBV29-1	.	TGCAGCGTTGAGGCAGGGATGAACACTGAAGCTTTCTTT	CSVEAGMNTEAFF
TRBJ2-5	few	TRBV5-6	.	TGTGCCAGCAGCTTGGCCCAAGAGACCCAGTACTTC	CASSLAQETQYF
TRBJ1-3	.	TRBV4-3	.	TGCGCCAGCAGCCAGGATAGACGGAGCTCTGGAAACACCATATATTTT	CASSQDRRSSGNTIYF
TRBJ2-6	once	TRBV5-1	.	TGCGCCAGTACAGACTCTGGGGCCAACGTCCTGACTTTC	CASTDSGANVLTF
TRBJ2-2	.	TRBV6-1	TRBD1	TGTGCCAGCAGCGAGAACAGGGGCACCGGGGAGCTGTTTTTT	CASSENRGTGELFF
TRBJ2-7	.	TRBV11-2	TRBD1	TGTGCCAGCAGCTTTTATCCGGGACAGGGCGCGAAATTGCAGTACTTC	CASSFYPGQGAKLQYF
TRBJ1-1	.	TRBV5-1	.	TGCGCCAGCAGCTTGGAGCCACAGAACACTGAAGCTTTCTTT	CASSLEPQNTEAFF
TRBJ1-4	.	TRBV7-9	.	TGTGCCAGCAGCCCTCCCAACCAGGGAACTAATGAAAAACTGTTTTTT	CASSPPNQGTNEKLFF
TRBJ2-5	.	TRBV12-5	TRBD2	TGTGCTAGTGGTTTGGTAATCGGGGGGGCCGCGGAGACCCAGTACTTC	CASGLVIGGAAETQYF
TRBJ2-4	.	TRBV10-2	.	TGCGCCAGAGCCAAAAACATTCAGTACTTC	CARAKNIQYF
TRBJ1-4	.	TRBV2	TRBD1	TGTGCCAGCACGAATCCGGGACAGGGCCAAAAACTGTTTTTT	CASTNPGQGQKLFF